These T cell receptor beta chains were read from a single sample in a study of memory CD4+ T cells and cytomegalovirus serostatus. Method: immunoSEQ multiplex PCR; TCRdb's copy keeps in-frame clones and lacks some. The sample has roughly 53,000 clones; around 80% are singletons. The sample taken for sequencing was memory CD4+ T cells from blood. These receptors all stem from an adult in good health and CMV-seronegative. Both conserved end residues are part of each CDR3. Fields, in order: clone size, V gene, D gene, J gene, CDR3 DNA, CDR3 protein. The D gene is left open where the match is weak. Clone size is shown for a subset of rows, as once, few, many or a class of expanded clone.

clone_size: many; v_call: TRBV7-9; d_call: TRBD1; j_call: TRBJ2-7; cdr3_nt: TGTGCCAGCAGCCCGGGGACAGGGAGGTACGAGCAGTACTTC; cdr3_aa: CASSPGTGRYEQYF
clone_size: once; v_call: TRBV7-9; d_call: NA; j_call: TRBJ1-1; cdr3_nt: TGTGCCAGCAGCCCAAGGGTGGCCACTGAAGCTTTCTTT; cdr3_aa: CASSPRVATEAFF
clone_size: NA; v_call: TRBV30; d_call: NA; j_call: TRBJ1-2; cdr3_nt: TGTGCCTGGGGAGGCAACGGCTACACCTTC; cdr3_aa: CAWGGNGYTF
clone_size: once; v_call: TRBV5-1; d_call: NA; j_call: TRBJ2-2; cdr3_nt: TGCGCCAGCAGCTTGGATAGGGGTAGCACCGGGGAGCTGTTTTTT; cdr3_aa: CASSLDRGSTGELFF
clone_size: NA; v_call: TRBV5-1; d_call: TRBD2; j_call: TRBJ2-3; cdr3_nt: TGCGCCAGCAGCGCTAGCGGGGATTTAGATACGCAGTATTTT; cdr3_aa: CASSASGDLDTQYF
clone_size: once; v_call: TRBV7-8; d_call: NA; j_call: TRBJ2-2; cdr3_nt: TGTGCCAGCAGCCTGCTTGTAGGGATGAACACCGGGGAGCTGTTTTTT; cdr3_aa: CASSLLVGMNTGELFF
clone_size: NA; v_call: TRBV4-3; d_call: NA; j_call: TRBJ2-7; cdr3_nt: TGCGCCAGCAGCCAAGATGGAGGGGAGGAGCAGTACTTC; cdr3_aa: CASSQDGGEEQYF
clone_size: few; v_call: TRBV19; d_call: NA; j_call: TRBJ1-1; cdr3_nt: TGTGCCAGTAGTATAACGCGCCTTCTAAGGGACACTGAAGCTTTCTTT; cdr3_aa: CASSITRLLRDTEAFF
clone_size: NA; v_call: TRBV7-8; d_call: NA; j_call: TRBJ2-1; cdr3_nt: TGTGCCAGCAGCTTATTAAGGGGTAAGAATGAGCAGTTCTTC; cdr3_aa: CASSLLRGKNEQFF
clone_size: NA; v_call: TRBV10-1; d_call: TRBD1; j_call: TRBJ2-1; cdr3_nt: TGCGCCAGCAGACGACAGGGGAGCGATGAGCAGTTCTTC; cdr3_aa: CASRRQGSDEQFF
clone_size: NA; v_call: TRBV7-2; d_call: NA; j_call: TRBJ2-1; cdr3_nt: TGTGCCAGCAGCTTATCTAGATCTGTTGGAGATGAGCAGTTCTTC; cdr3_aa: CASSLSRSVGDEQFF
clone_size: few; v_call: TRBV7-2; d_call: NA; j_call: TRBJ1-1; cdr3_nt: TGTGCCAGCAGCTTTCAGGAAAAGAACACTGAAGCTTTCTTT; cdr3_aa: CASSFQEKNTEAFF
clone_size: few; v_call: TRBV19; d_call: TRBD2; j_call: TRBJ2-5; cdr3_nt: TGTGCCAGTAGCACTAGCGGGGGGGCGGAGACCCAGTACTTC; cdr3_aa: CASSTSGGAETQYF
clone_size: NA; v_call: TRBV4-3; d_call: TRBD1; j_call: TRBJ1-4; cdr3_nt: TGCGCCAGCAGCCAAGATCTGACAGGGACTAATGAAAAACTGTTTTTT; cdr3_aa: CASSQDLTGTNEKLFF
clone_size: NA; v_call: TRBV28; d_call: NA; j_call: TRBJ1-5; cdr3_nt: TGTGCCAGCAACGATCAGCCCCAGCATTTT; cdr3_aa: CASNDQPQHF
clone_size: NA; v_call: TRBV7-2; d_call: NA; j_call: TRBJ1-1; cdr3_nt: TGTGCCAGCAGCGTAACCAGGAGACGGAACGCTGAAGCTTTCTTT; cdr3_aa: CASSVTRRRNAEAFF
clone_size: NA; v_call: TRBV5-1; d_call: NA; j_call: TRBJ1-1; cdr3_nt: TGCGCCAGCAGCTCAGCGAAGCAGAACACTGAAGCTTTCTTT; cdr3_aa: CASSSAKQNTEAFF